The entry below gives a single T cell receptor beta chain sequence along with its context. Antigen: not known. The table came from immunoSEQ multiplex PCR; TCRdb's copy has only in-frame clones and leaves some out. The sample gives approximately 94,000 clones, under 90% of which show up once; about 1.1% is in the top ten. V lost 0 bases, J lost 2 bases, and 9 bases stayed unmatched. This CDR3 spans 17 amino acids. From germline, CDR1 is KGHSH and CDR2 LQKENI. The record originates from a study of OX40 agonist ivuxolimab in advanced cancers. As for the study in general: Patients in dose escalation had liver, melanoma, kidney or head and neck cancers. Whole-study findings and limits: Some nonresponders likewise displayed low normalized T-cell clonal expansion.

The genes are TRBV18 and TRBJ2-5; 7 nucleotides line up with TRBD2. This sample comprised CD4+ or CD8+ T cells sorted from blood, obtained in a trial of the OX40 agonist ivuxolimab. This sequence originates from an adult with an advanced solid tumor such as melanoma, head and neck, liver or kidney cancer. DNA of the CDR3: TGTGCCAGCTCACCACCTTCCCCAGGCGGGGGACAAGAGACCCAGTACTTC. It yields the protein CASSPPSPGGGQETQYF.